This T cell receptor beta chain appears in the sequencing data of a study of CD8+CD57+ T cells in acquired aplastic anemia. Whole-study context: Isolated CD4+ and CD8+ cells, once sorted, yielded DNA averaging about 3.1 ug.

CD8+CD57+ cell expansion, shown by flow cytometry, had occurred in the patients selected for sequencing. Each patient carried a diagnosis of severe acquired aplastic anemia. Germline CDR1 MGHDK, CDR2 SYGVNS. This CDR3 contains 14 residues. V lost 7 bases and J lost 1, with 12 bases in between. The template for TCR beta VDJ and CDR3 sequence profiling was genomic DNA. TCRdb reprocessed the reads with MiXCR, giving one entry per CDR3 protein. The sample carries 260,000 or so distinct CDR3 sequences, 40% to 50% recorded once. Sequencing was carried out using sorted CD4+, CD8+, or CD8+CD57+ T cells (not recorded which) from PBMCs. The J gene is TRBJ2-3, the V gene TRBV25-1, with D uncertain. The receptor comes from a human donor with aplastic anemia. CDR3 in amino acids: CASMGMAGTDTQYF. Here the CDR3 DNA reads TGTGCCAGCATGGGGATGGCGGGCACAGATACGCAGTATTTT.